The 7 T cell receptor beta chains reported below all come from one sample, sequenced in a study of blood T cell repertoires in COVID-19. Sequenced by immunoSEQ multiplex PCR; TCRdb stores in-frame clones only, minus some. The table records 200,000 to 250,000 clones, approximately 81% of them present only once. The source material was peripheral blood. These TCRs come from a man between 40 and 49 years old with acute or convalescent COVID-19.

The chain employs TRBV5-6 and TRBJ2-7; TRBD1 agrees at 8 bases. Losses at the gene ends were 3 bases for V and 3 bases for J; bases not matched to a gene: 8. CDR3 length: 15 residues. Looked up from germline, CDR1 is SGHDT and CDR2 is YYEEEE. CDR3 sequence (DNA): TGTGCCAGCAGCTCCCGGACAGGGAAAATCTACGAGCAGTACTTC. This codes for CASSSRTGKIYEQYF.

The chain has TRBV19 and TRBJ2-2; perhaps TRBD1 as D (5 bases). The CDR3 runs 15 residues. CDR1 and CDR2 (germline): LNHDA, SQIVND (reference sequence). The V gene lost 6 bases and the J gene lost 6 bases, with 17 bases spanning the gap. The CDR3 DNA follows: TGTGCCAGTAGAGACGACAGTAAACGGGCCGGGGAGCTGTTTTTT. It is translated as CASRDDSKRAGELFF. The whole variable domain, remainder taken from reference TRBV19 and TRBJ2-2, is DGGITQSPKYLFRKEGQNVTLSCEQNLNHDAMYWYRQDPGQGLRLIYYSQIVNDFQKGDIAEGYSVSREKKESFPLTVTSAQKNPTAFYLCASRDDSKRAGELFFGEGSRLTVL.

This chain links TRBV6-5 with TRBJ1-2; a weak D match, TRBD1 (6 bases). Looked up from germline, CDR1 is MNHEY and CDR2 is SVGAGI. The CDR3 spans 13 residues. V dropped 7 bases and J dropped 8 bases, with 17 bases sitting between them. CDR3 region: CASTRTGGVGYTF. The DNA for the CDR3 is TGTGCCAGCACCAGAACGGGGGGCGTGGGCTACACCTTC.

The chain has TRBV19 and TRBJ1-2; 7 nucleotides match TRBD1. V was pared by 6 bases and J by 4 bases, with 8 bases of the junction left unmatched. Germline CDR1 reads LNHDA; CDR2 reads SQIVND (reference sequence). The CDR3 contains 14 residues. Written as DNA, the CDR3 is TGTGCCAGTAGCACAGGGGACCATATCTATGGCTACACCTTC. Protein: CASSTGDHIYGYTF.

There are a few counts of this clone. The chain has TRBV6-2 or TRBV6-3 and TRBJ1-1; unclear D gene. Trimming pared 6 bases from V and 0 bases from J, leaving 17 bases between. Germline V gene lookup returns CDR1 MNHEY and CDR2 SVGEGT. The CDR3 totals 16 residues. The CDR3 here is CASSLTTDLVNTEAFF. The CDR3 DNA sequence: TGTGCCAGCAGCCTCACCACAGACCTGGTGAACACTGAAGCTTTCTTT.

The sample holds a few counts of this clone. The V and J genes are TRBV2 and TRBJ1-2; 7 nucleotides align to TRBD1. The germline V gene encodes CDR1 SNHLY and CDR2 FYNNEI. The CDR3 has 12 amino acids. Germline trimming cut 6 bases from V and 8 bases from J; bases unmatched to any gene: 6. CDR3 DNA: TGTGCCAGCAGGTACAGGGGTAAAGGCTACACCTTC. This sequence encodes CASRYRGKGYTF. The full variable domain, completed using reference TRBV2 and TRBJ1-2, is EPEVTQTPSHQVTQMGQEVILRCVPISNHLYFYWYRQILGQKVEFLVSFYNNEISEKSEIFDDQFSVERPDGSNFTLKIRSTKLEDSAMYFCASRYRGKGYTFGSGTRLTVV.

This clone came up once. V and J are TRBV2 and TRBJ1-5; 8 bases are shared with TRBD1. The V segment lost 6 bases and the J segment 6 bases; nucleotides outside the gene matches: 7. The length of the CDR3 is 14 residues. Looked up from germline, CDR1 is SNHLY and CDR2 is FYNNEI. In DNA form, the CDR3 reads TGTGCCAGCAGGCTGGACAGGGAGGGTCAGCCCCAGCATTTT. Its protein is CASRLDREGQPQHF. Complete variable domain (other parts from reference TRBV2 and TRBJ1-5): EPEVTQTPSHQVTQMGQEVILRCVPISNHLYFYWYRQILGQKVEFLVSFYNNEISEKSEIFDDQFSVERPDGSNFTLKIRSTKLEDSAMYFCASRLDREGQPQHFGDGTRLSIL.